This T cell receptor beta chain comes out of a study of shared clonotypes between healthy human individuals. The ends lost 3 bases at V and 0 bases at J; junction bases unmatched: 10. The germline CDR1 and CDR2 sequences are SGDLS and YYNGEE. The CDR3 loop spans 19 amino acids. Sequencing was performed with immunoSEQ multiplex PCR; in TCRdb, only in-frame clones are kept and a portion is missing. The sample includes millions of clones, about 92% of them seen just once. The sample was naive CD4+ T cells sorted from blood. Subset specified: CD45RA+ positively selected. The gene calls are TRBV9 and TRBJ2-1; 12 nucleotides match TRBD2. The sequence was obtained from a man between 18 and 35 years old in good health. The DNA for the CDR3 is TGTGCCAGCAGCGGGGGACTAGCGGGTATTAAGAGCTCCTACAATGAGCAGTTCTTC. Protein sequence: CASSGGLAGIKSSYNEQFF.